The clone carrying this TCR beta chain was seen only a few times. A sample-barcoded 5' primer and a J-beta primer mix were used in a second PCR of roughly 6 to 11 cycles. Every sample gave at least 2.5 million paired-end reads containing CDR3. TCRdb re-called the 5' RACE reads with MiXCR, one entry per CDR3 protein. This sample has 1.5 million to 2 million distinct CDR3 sequences, with approximately 28% found just once. This sample stems from a study of blood T cells in healthy people across ages. The specimen sequenced was blood. The clonotype was recovered from a woman aged 25-40 years in good health.

The DNA of the CDR3 is TGTGCCAGCAGCTACCGGGACAGGGGCTATGGCTACACCTTC. The encoded protein is CASSYRDRGYGYTF. The chain couples TRBV5-6 to TRBJ1-2; TRBD1 agrees at 10 bases. The CDR3 is 14 residues long. After removal of 3 bases from V and 4 bases from J, the junction contained 3 bases not matched to a gene. The germline CDR1 and CDR2 sequences are SGHDT and YYEEEE.